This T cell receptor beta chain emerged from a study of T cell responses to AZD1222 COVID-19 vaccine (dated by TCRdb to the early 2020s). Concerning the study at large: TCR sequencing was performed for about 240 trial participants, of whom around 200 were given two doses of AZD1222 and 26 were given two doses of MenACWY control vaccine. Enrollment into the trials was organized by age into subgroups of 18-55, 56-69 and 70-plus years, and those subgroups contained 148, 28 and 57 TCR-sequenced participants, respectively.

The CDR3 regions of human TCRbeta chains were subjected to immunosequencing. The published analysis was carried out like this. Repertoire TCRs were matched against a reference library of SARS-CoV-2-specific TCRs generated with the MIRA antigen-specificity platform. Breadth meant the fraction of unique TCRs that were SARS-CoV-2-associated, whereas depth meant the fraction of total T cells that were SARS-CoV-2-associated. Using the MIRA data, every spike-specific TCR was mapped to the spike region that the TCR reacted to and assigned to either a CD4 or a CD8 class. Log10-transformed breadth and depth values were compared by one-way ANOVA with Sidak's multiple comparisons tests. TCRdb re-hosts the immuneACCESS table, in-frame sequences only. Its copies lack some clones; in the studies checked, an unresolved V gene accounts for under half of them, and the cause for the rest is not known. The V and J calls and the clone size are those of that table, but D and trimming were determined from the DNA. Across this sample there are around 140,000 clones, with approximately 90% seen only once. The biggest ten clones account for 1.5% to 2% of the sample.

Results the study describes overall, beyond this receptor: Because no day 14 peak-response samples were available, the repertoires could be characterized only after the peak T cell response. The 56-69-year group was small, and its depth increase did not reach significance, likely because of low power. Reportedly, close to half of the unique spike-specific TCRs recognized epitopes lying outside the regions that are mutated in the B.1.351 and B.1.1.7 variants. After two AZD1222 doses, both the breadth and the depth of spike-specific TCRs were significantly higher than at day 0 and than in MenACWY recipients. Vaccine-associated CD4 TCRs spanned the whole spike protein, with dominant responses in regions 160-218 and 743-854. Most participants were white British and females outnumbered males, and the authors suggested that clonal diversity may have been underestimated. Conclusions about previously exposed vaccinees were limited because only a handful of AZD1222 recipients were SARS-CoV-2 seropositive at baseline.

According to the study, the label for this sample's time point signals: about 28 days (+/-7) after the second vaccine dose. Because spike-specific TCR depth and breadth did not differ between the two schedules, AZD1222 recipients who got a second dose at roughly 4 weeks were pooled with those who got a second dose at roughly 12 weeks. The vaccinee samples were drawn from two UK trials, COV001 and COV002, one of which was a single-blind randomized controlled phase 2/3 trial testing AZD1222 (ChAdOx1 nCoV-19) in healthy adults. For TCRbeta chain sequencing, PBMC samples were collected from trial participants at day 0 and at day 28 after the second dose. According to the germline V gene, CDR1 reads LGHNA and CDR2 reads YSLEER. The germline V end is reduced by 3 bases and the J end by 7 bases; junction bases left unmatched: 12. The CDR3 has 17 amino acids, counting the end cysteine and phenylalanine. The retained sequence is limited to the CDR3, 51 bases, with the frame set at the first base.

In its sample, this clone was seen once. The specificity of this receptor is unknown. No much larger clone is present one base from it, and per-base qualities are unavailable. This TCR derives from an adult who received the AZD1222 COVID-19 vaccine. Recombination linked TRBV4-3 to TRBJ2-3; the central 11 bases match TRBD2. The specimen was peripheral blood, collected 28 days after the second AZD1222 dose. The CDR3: CASSQDYSGRAGYTQYF. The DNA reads TGCGCCAGCAGCCAGGACTATAGCGGGAGGGCCGGTTATACGCAGTATTTT.